A selection of T cell receptor beta chains follows, all from one sample in a study of CD8+CD57+ T cells in acquired aplastic anemia. TCRdb redid the calling of the reads with MiXCR, one entry per CDR3 protein. The sample contains about 120,000 distinct CDR3 sequences, over 55% of which appear only once. The sequenced material came from sorted CD4+, CD8+, or CD8+CD57+ T cells (not recorded which) from PBMCs. All receptors derive from a human donor with aplastic anemia. CDR3s include the opening cysteine and the closing phenylalanine or tryptophan. A D gene is named only where the DNA matches it firmly. A clone size is listed for some rows: how often the clone was seen (once, few, many), or a class if it is expanded.

J gene: TRBJ2-2
clone size: -
V gene: TRBV6-2/TRBV6-3
D gene: -
CDR3 protein: CASSPLGDTGELFF
CDR3 DNA: TGTGCCAGCAGCCCGCTAGGGGACACCGGGGAGCTGTTTTTT

J gene: TRBJ2-5
clone size: many
V gene: TRBV7-8
D gene: -
CDR3 protein: CASSPGDTQETQYF
CDR3 DNA: TGTGCCAGCAGCCCTGGGGACACCCAAGAGACCCAGTACTTC

J gene: TRBJ2-7
clone size: -
V gene: TRBV7-7
D gene: -
CDR3 protein: CASSLGDTYEQYF
CDR3 DNA: TGTGCCAGCAGCTTAGGGGACACCTACGAGCAGTACTTC

J gene: TRBJ1-2
clone size: -
V gene: TRBV19
D gene: -
CDR3 protein: CASSIRPTVQNGYTF
CDR3 DNA: TGTGCCAGTAGTATCCGGCCTACCGTGCAAAATGGCTACACCTTC

J gene: TRBJ1-3
clone size: many
V gene: TRBV11-1
D gene: -
CDR3 protein: CASSLAPTPETGNTIYF
CDR3 DNA: TGTGCCAGCAGCTTAGCACCTACTCCAGAGACTGGAAACACCATATATTTT

J gene: TRBJ2-7
clone size: once
V gene: TRBV7-8
D gene: TRBD2
CDR3 protein: CASSAAGGRNEQYF
CDR3 DNA: TGTGCCAGCAGCGCAGCGGGAGGAAGGAACGAGCAGTACTTC

J gene: TRBJ1-5
clone size: -
V gene: TRBV20-1
D gene: -
CDR3 protein: CSAIGLINQPQHF
CDR3 DNA: TGCAGTGCCATTGGACTGATCAATCAGCCCCAGCATTTT

J gene: TRBJ1-1
clone size: many
V gene: TRBV14
D gene: TRBD1
CDR3 protein: CASSQLDRGGTEAFF
CDR3 DNA: TGTGCCAGCAGCCAATTGGACAGGGGAGGAACTGAAGCTTTCTTT

J gene: TRBJ2-1
clone size: -
V gene: TRBV25-1
D gene: -
CDR3 protein: CASSEWVGSLSSYNEQFF
CDR3 DNA: TGTGCCAGCAGTGAATGGGTGGGGTCTTTAAGCTCCTACAATGAGCAGTTCTTC

J gene: TRBJ2-7
clone size: -
V gene: TRBV7-2
D gene: -
CDR3 protein: CASSQGLRQTYEQYF
CDR3 DNA: TGTGCCAGCAGCCAAGGACTGCGGCAGACCTACGAGCAGTACTTC

J gene: TRBJ2-1
clone size: -
V gene: TRBV6-1
D gene: -
CDR3 protein: CASRRGVARGYNEQFF
CDR3 DNA: TGTGCCAGCAGGAGGGGGGTAGCGCGGGGTTACAACGAGCAGTTCTTC

J gene: TRBJ1-5
clone size: few
V gene: TRBV15
D gene: TRBD1
CDR3 protein: CATGSTRTGNQPQHF
CDR3 DNA: TGTGCCACCGGATCCACGCGGACAGGGAACCAGCCCCAGCATTTT

J gene: TRBJ1-1
clone size: many
V gene: TRBV7-8
D gene: -
CDR3 protein: CASSLGEGQGYEDTEAFF
CDR3 DNA: TGTGCCAGCAGCTTAGGGGAAGGGCAGGGTTATGAAGACACTGAAGCTTTCTTT

J gene: TRBJ2-1
clone size: -
V gene: TRBV20-1
D gene: -
CDR3 protein: CSYSTGSGYYNEQFF
CDR3 DNA: TGCAGTTATTCGACGGGGTCGGGCTACTACAATGAGCAGTTCTTC

J gene: TRBJ2-7
clone size: -
V gene: TRBV7-9
D gene: TRBD1
CDR3 protein: CASSTGVTQQDEQYF
CDR3 DNA: TGTGCCAGCAGCACAGGGGTCACACAACAAGACGAGCAGTACTTC

J gene: TRBJ1-6
clone size: -
V gene: TRBV7-2
D gene: -
CDR3 protein: CASSWGSNSPLHF
CDR3 DNA: TGTGCCAGCAGCTGGGGATCCAATTCACCCCTCCACTTT

J gene: TRBJ2-7
clone size: -
V gene: TRBV24-1
D gene: -
CDR3 protein: CATSDYWDEEYF
CDR3 DNA: TGTGCCACCAGTGATTATTGGGACGAGGAGTACTTC

J gene: TRBJ1-6
clone size: -
V gene: TRBV2
D gene: TRBD1
CDR3 protein: CASRAGTGNSPLHF
CDR3 DNA: TGTGCCAGCAGGGCCGGGACAGGGAATTCACCCCTCCACTTT

J gene: TRBJ1-2
clone size: -
V gene: TRBV14
D gene: -
CDR3 protein: CASSQEGTPRDYGYTF
CDR3 DNA: TGTGCCAGCAGCCAAGAAGGGACACCCAGGGACTATGGCTACACCTTC

J gene: TRBJ2-2
clone size: -
V gene: TRBV27
D gene: -
CDR3 protein: CASSSLNTGELFF
CDR3 DNA: TGTGCCAGCAGTAGTTTGAACACCGGGGAGCTGTTTTTT

J gene: TRBJ1-2
clone size: few
V gene: TRBV5-6
D gene: -
CDR3 protein: CASSQGTAYGYTF
CDR3 DNA: TGTGCCAGCAGCCAGGGGACGGCGTATGGCTACACCTTC

J gene: TRBJ2-7
clone size: many
V gene: TRBV27
D gene: TRBD2
CDR3 protein: CASSRRLAFDEQYF
CDR3 DNA: TGTGCCAGCAGCCGAAGACTAGCGTTCGACGAGCAGTACTTC

J gene: TRBJ1-1
clone size: many
V gene: TRBV7-2
D gene: -
CDR3 protein: CASSLAGQRTEAFF
CDR3 DNA: TGTGCCAGCAGCTTAGCTGGCCAACGGACTGAAGCTTTCTTT

J gene: TRBJ2-1
clone size: -
V gene: TRBV20-1
D gene: TRBD2
CDR3 protein: CSAPTSGGVWDNEQFF
CDR3 DNA: TGCAGTGCCCCGACTAGCGGGGGGGTGTGGGACAATGAGCAGTTCTTC

J gene: TRBJ1-4
clone size: -
V gene: TRBV15
D gene: -
CDR3 protein: CATSRTNEKLFF
CDR3 DNA: TGTGCCACCAGCAGAACTAATGAAAAACTGTTTTTT

J gene: TRBJ2-3
clone size: -
V gene: TRBV12-3/TRBV12-4
D gene: TRBD2
CDR3 protein: CASSPFPSGARTDTQYF
CDR3 DNA: TGTGCCAGCAGCCCCTTCCCTAGCGGGGCTCGCACAGATACGCAGTATTTT

J gene: TRBJ1-5
clone size: -
V gene: TRBV5-6
D gene: TRBD1
CDR3 protein: CASSLRDRVGQPQHF
CDR3 DNA: TGTGCCAGCAGCTTACGGGACAGGGTAGGGCAGCCCCAGCATTTT

J gene: TRBJ2-1
clone size: once
V gene: TRBV10-1
D gene: TRBD2
CDR3 protein: CASSAGTSGTDEQFF
CDR3 DNA: TGCGCCAGCAGTGCCGGGACTAGCGGGACCGATGAGCAGTTCTTC

J gene: TRBJ2-7
clone size: -
V gene: TRBV7-3
D gene: TRBD2
CDR3 protein: CASSVLAGVGEQYF
CDR3 DNA: TGTGCCAGCAGCGTTCTAGCGGGGGTTGGCGAGCAGTACTTC

J gene: TRBJ2-7
clone size: once
V gene: TRBV6-1
D gene: -
CDR3 protein: CASSGRGAGDYEQYF
CDR3 DNA: TGTGCCAGCAGTGGGAGGGGCGCGGGTGACTACGAGCAGTACTTC

J gene: TRBJ1-2
clone size: -
V gene: TRBV7-2
D gene: -
CDR3 protein: CASSSEGWGYTF
CDR3 DNA: TGTGCCAGCAGCAGCGAGGGATGGGGCTACACCTTC

J gene: TRBJ2-3
clone size: -
V gene: TRBV24-1
D gene: -
CDR3 protein: CATSAAGTDTQYF
CDR3 DNA: TGTGCCACCAGTGCGGCAGGGACGGATACGCAGTATTTT

J gene: TRBJ2-1
clone size: few
V gene: TRBV12-5
D gene: -
CDR3 protein: CASGVSSYNEQFF
CDR3 DNA: TGTGCTAGTGGTGTAAGCTCCTACAATGAGCAGTTCTTC

J gene: TRBJ2-2
clone size: -
V gene: TRBV9
D gene: TRBD1
CDR3 protein: CASSAGQPTGELFF
CDR3 DNA: TGTGCCAGCAGCGCGGGACAGCCCACCGGGGAGCTGTTTTTT

J gene: TRBJ1-5
clone size: many
V gene: TRBV15
D gene: TRBD1
CDR3 protein: CATSRAGTGNQPQHF
CDR3 DNA: TGTGCCACCAGCAGAGCCGGGACAGGCAATCAGCCCCAGCATTTT

J gene: TRBJ2-5
clone size: -
V gene: TRBV10-1
D gene: TRBD1
CDR3 protein: CASRADRARYQETQYF
CDR3 DNA: TGCGCCAGCAGGGCGGACAGGGCCAGGTACCAAGAGACCCAGTACTTT

J gene: TRBJ1-4
clone size: -
V gene: TRBV10-3
D gene: -
CDR3 protein: CAISQERGGDSF
CDR3 DNA: TGTGCCATCAGTCAGGAGAGGGGGGGGGACTCTTTT

J gene: TRBJ1-4
clone size: -
V gene: TRBV15
D gene: -
CDR3 protein: CATSRTAAKGNEKLFF
CDR3 DNA: TGTGCCACCAGCAGGACAGCCGCCAAGGGTAATGAAAAACTGTTTTTT

J gene: TRBJ2-7
clone size: -
V gene: TRBV7-8
D gene: -
CDR3 protein: CASSPGMTYEQYF
CDR3 DNA: TGTGCCAGCAGCCCTGGCATGACCTACGAGCAGTACTTC

J gene: TRBJ2-3
clone size: few
V gene: TRBV15
D gene: -
CDR3 protein: CATSRLAPISTDTQYF
CDR3 DNA: TGTGCCACCAGCAGACTAGCCCCTATTAGCACAGATACGCAGTATTTT

J gene: TRBJ1-6
clone size: many
V gene: TRBV20-1
D gene: -
CDR3 protein: CSARDRGDSYNSPLHF
CDR3 DNA: TGCAGTGCTAGAGATCGTGGGGACTCCTATAATTCACCCCTCCACTTT

J gene: TRBJ2-5
clone size: -
V gene: TRBV29-1
D gene: -
CDR3 protein: CSGLEQETQYF
CDR3 DNA: TGCAGCGGACTAGAGCAAGAGACCCAGTACTTC

J gene: TRBJ2-3
clone size: once
V gene: TRBV4-1
D gene: -
CDR3 protein: CASSLGSEEDTQYF
CDR3 DNA: TGCGCCAGCAGCCTGGGGAGTGAAGAAGATACGCAGTATTTT

J gene: TRBJ2-7
clone size: -
V gene: TRBV14
D gene: -
CDR3 protein: CASSQDRYEQYF
CDR3 DNA: TGTGCCAGCAGCCAAGATCGCTACGAGCAGTACTTC

J gene: TRBJ2-7
clone size: -
V gene: TRBV20-1
D gene: -
CDR3 protein: CSAAPRDLHPERYF
CDR3 DNA: TGCAGTGCTGCCCCTCGGGACCTACACCCCGAGCGGTACTTC

J gene: TRBJ2-5
clone size: -
V gene: TRBV15
D gene: -
CDR3 protein: CATSRDGTGAAQYF
CDR3 DNA: TGTGCCACCAGCAGAGATGGGACGGGGGCGGCCCAGTACTTC

J gene: TRBJ2-3
clone size: few
V gene: TRBV6-5
D gene: TRBD2
CDR3 protein: CASSYNTRGGNTQYF
CDR3 DNA: TGTGCCAGCAGCTATAACACGAGGGGAGGGAATACGCAGTATTTT

J gene: TRBJ2-7
clone size: -
V gene: TRBV2
D gene: TRBD2
CDR3 protein: CASSEELAANEQYF
CDR3 DNA: TGTGCCAGCAGTGAGGAGCTAGCGGCGAACGAGCAGTACTTC

J gene: TRBJ2-7
clone size: -
V gene: TRBV10-3
D gene: TRBD1
CDR3 protein: CAISDPMGQGPYEQYF
CDR3 DNA: TGTGCCATCAGTGACCCTATGGGACAGGGGCCCTACGAGCAGTACTTC

J gene: TRBJ2-7
clone size: many
V gene: TRBV7-9
D gene: TRBD1
CDR3 protein: CASSRDSNSYEQYF
CDR3 DNA: TGTGCCAGCAGCCGGGACAGCAACTCCTACGAGCAGTACTTC

J gene: TRBJ2-1
clone size: once
V gene: TRBV2
D gene: TRBD2
CDR3 protein: CASSWDGLAGRYNEQFF
CDR3 DNA: TGTGCCAGCAGCTGGGACGGGCTAGCGGGGCGTTACAATGAGCAGTTCTTC

J gene: TRBJ1-6
clone size: -
V gene: TRBV20-1
D gene: TRBD1
CDR3 protein: CSAGRQGVISPLHF
CDR3 DNA: TGCAGTGCAGGGAGGCAGGGGGTAATTTCACCCCTCCACTTT

J gene: TRBJ2-5
clone size: once
V gene: TRBV2
D gene: -
CDR3 protein: CASSVESFQETQYF
CDR3 DNA: TGTGCCAGCAGTGTTGAATCGTTTCAAGAGACCCAGTACTTC

J gene: TRBJ2-2
clone size: -
V gene: TRBV7-3
D gene: -
CDR3 protein: CASSVNNEVGTGELFF
CDR3 DNA: TGTGCCAGCAGCGTAAACAATGAGGTAGGCACCGGGGAGCTGTTTTTT

J gene: TRBJ2-3
clone size: few
V gene: TRBV7-2
D gene: -
CDR3 protein: CASSLARSSGTDTQYF
CDR3 DNA: TGTGCCAGCAGCTTAGCGCGGTCTTCTGGCACAGATACGCAGTATTTT

J gene: TRBJ1-6
clone size: -
V gene: TRBV2
D gene: -
CDR3 protein: CASSEAATDYNSPLHF
CDR3 DNA: TGTGCCAGCAGTGAAGCGGCGACAGACTATAATTCACCCCTCCACTTT

J gene: TRBJ2-6
clone size: few
V gene: TRBV19
D gene: -
CDR3 protein: CASSIRRQENLFSGWEANVLTF
CDR3 DNA: TGTGCCAGTAGTATCCGCCGGCAGGAGAACTTATTCTCTGGTTGGGAGGCCAACGTCCTGACTTTC

J gene: TRBJ2-7
clone size: -
V gene: TRBV3-1
D gene: -
CDR3 protein: CASRHNWHETYF
CDR3 DNA: TGTGCCAGCAGACACAACTGGCACGAGACGTACTTC

J gene: TRBJ2-6
clone size: many
V gene: TRBV5-1
D gene: -
CDR3 protein: CASSLEGTGANVLTF
CDR3 DNA: TGCGCCAGCAGCTTGGAGGGGACTGGGGCCAACGTCCTGACTTTC